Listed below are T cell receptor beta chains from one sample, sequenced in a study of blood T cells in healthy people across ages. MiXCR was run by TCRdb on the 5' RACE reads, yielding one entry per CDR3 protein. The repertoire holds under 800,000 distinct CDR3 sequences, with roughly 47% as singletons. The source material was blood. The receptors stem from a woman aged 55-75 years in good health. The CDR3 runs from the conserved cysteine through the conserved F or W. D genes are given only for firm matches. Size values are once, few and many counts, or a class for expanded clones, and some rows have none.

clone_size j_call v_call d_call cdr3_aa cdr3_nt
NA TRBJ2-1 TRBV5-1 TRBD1 CASSQSWDSPNEQFF TGCGCCAGCAGCCAGTCTTGGGACAGCCCGAATGAGCAGTTCTTC
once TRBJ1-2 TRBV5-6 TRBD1 CASSLGGQVIQNYGYTF TGTGCCAGCAGCTTGGGCGGACAGGTTATCCAAAACTATGGCTACACCTTC
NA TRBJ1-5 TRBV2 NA CASSVVSWQTNQPQHF TGTGCCAGCAGTGTTGTAAGTTGGCAGACAAATCAGCCCCAGCATTTT
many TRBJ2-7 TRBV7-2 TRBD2 CASSSQAGTGYEQYF TGTGCCAGCAGCTCTCAAGCGGGAACGGGATACGAGCAGTACTTC
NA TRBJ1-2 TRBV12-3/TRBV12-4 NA CASSIARGYTF TGTGCCAGCAGTATTGCCCGGGGCTACACCTTC
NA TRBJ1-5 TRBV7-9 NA CASSLAGYQPQHF TGTGCCAGCAGCTTAGCGGGATATCAGCCCCAGCATTTT
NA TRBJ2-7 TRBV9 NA CASSAEGGGGRNEQYF TGTGCCAGCAGCGCGGAGGGGGGAGGTGGGAGGAATGAGCAGTACTTC
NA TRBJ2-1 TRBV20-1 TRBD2 CSARDRTSFHEQFF TGCAGTGCTAGAGATCGGACTAGCTTCCATGAGCAGTTCTTC
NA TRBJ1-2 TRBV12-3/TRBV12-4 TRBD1 CASSFWSPGQGNYGYTF TGTGCCAGCAGTTTTTGGTCTCCGGGACAGGGTAACTATGGCTACACCTTC
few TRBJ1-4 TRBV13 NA CASRKGTTGEKLFF TGTGCCAGCAGGAAAGGGACTACCGGTGAAAAACTGTTTTTT
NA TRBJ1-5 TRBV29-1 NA CSVAVESLNQPQHF TGCAGCGTTGCGGTGGAGTCACTCAATCAGCCCCAGCATTTT
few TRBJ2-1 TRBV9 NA CASQGATGLNEQFF TGTGCCAGCCAAGGTGCGACGGGGTTGAATGAGCAGTTCTTC
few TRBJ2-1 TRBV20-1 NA CSARTGSGNEQFF TGCAGTGCTAGGACGGGCTCGGGGAATGAGCAGTTCTTC
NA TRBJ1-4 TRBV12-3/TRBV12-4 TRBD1 CASSTGQGSEKLFF TGTGCCAGCAGTACCGGACAGGGTAGCGAAAAACTGTTTTTT
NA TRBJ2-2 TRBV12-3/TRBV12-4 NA CASSPLSNTGELFF TGTGCCAGCAGTCCACTATCGAACACCGGGGAGCTGTTTTTT
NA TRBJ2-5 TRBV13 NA CASSLKGVDEQYF TGTGCCAGCAGCTTAAAGGGGGTCGATGAGCAGTACTTC
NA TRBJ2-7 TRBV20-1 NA CSARDHGQNSYEQYF TGCAGTGCTAGAGATCATGGACAGAATTCCTACGAGCAGTACTTC
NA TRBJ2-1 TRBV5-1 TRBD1 CAGSFPGTGGALWGDNEQFF TGCGCCGGCAGCTTCCCCGGGACAGGGGGCGCCTTGTGGGGCGACAATGAGCAGTTCTTC
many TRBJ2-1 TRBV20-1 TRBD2 CSALKREGSYNEQFF TGCAGTGCTCTTAAGCGGGAGGGCTCCTACAATGAGCAGTTCTTC
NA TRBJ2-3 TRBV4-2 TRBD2 CASSQDSSGRFSDTQYF TGTGCCAGCAGCCAAGATTCTAGCGGGAGATTTTCAGATACGCAGTATTTT
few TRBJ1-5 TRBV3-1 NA CASSQGSYQPQHF TGTGCCAGCAGCCAAGGTTCTTATCAGCCCCAGCATTTT
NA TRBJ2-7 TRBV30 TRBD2 CAGKSGEGPDEQYF TGTGCCGGCAAAAGCGGGGAGGGTCCCGACGAGCAGTACTTC
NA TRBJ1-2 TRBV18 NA CASSSQDTNYGYTF TGTGCCAGCTCATCTCAGGACACCAACTATGGCTACACCTTC
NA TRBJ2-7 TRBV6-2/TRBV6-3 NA CASSYPETYEQYF TGTGCCAGCAGTTACCCCGAGACCTACGAGCAGTACTTC
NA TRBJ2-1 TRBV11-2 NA CASSDLPVNEQFF TGTGCCAGCAGCGACCTCCCGGTCAATGAGCAGTTCTTC
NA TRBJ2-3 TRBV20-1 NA CSAQTTGLRADMQYF TGTAGTGCTCAGACGACGGGACTCCGGGCAGATATGCAGTATTTT
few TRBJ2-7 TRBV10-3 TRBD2 CAISFGGGGPDEQYF TGTGCCATCAGTTTCGGGGGGGGAGGGCCGGACGAGCAGTACTTC
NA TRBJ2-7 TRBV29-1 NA CSVEANNNEQYF TGCAGCGTTGAGGCCAACAACAATGAGCAGTACTTC
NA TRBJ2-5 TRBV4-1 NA CASSQDLGSQETQYF TGCGCCAGCAGCCAAGATCTAGGTAGCCAAGAGACCCAGTACTTC
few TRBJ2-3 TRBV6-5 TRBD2 CASSYSGLPSTDTQYF TGTGCCAGCAGTTACTCGGGACTACCTAGCACAGATACGCAGTATTTT
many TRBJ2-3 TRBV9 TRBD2 CASSLGAGNTDTQYF TGTGCCAGCAGTCTGGGAGCGGGGAACACAGATACGCAGTATTTT
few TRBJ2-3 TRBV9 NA CASSVDLVHTDTQYF TGTGCCAGCAGCGTGGACCTAGTACACACAGATACGCAGTATTTT
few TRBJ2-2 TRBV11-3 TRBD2 CASSLSGRGTGELFF TGTGCCAGCAGCCTAAGCGGGAGAGGCACCGGGGAGCTGTTTTTT
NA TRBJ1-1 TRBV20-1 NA CTVGGPMNTEAFF TGCACTGTGGGGGGTCCCATGAACACTGAGGCTTTCTTT
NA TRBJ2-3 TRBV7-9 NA CASSLAWSLTDTQYF TGTGCCAGCAGCTTAGCTTGGAGCCTCACAGATACGCAGTATTTT
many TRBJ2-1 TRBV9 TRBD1 CASSSQPGQGYNEQFF TGTGCCAGCAGCTCACAACCGGGACAGGGATACAATGAGCAGTTCTTC
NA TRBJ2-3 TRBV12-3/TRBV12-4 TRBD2 CACSFKGLGADTQYF TGTGCCTGCAGTTTTAAGGGACTAGGGGCGGATACGCAGTATTTT
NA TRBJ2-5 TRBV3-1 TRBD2 CASSQMTSGETQYF TGTGCCAGCAGCCAAATGACTAGCGGGGAGACCCAGTACTTC
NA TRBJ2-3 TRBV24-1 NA CATSGEKTDTQYF TGTGCCACCAGTGGGGAGAAAACAGATACGCAGTATTTT
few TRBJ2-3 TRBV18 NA CASSPRQSTDTQYF TGTGCCAGCTCACCACGCCAGAGCACAGATACGCAGTATTTT
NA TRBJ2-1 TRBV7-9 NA CASSLESRAYNEQFF TGTGCCAGCAGCTTAGAGTCTAGAGCTTACAATGAGCAGTTCTTC